The 15 T cell receptor beta chains below come from one sample, sequenced in a study of shared clonotypes between healthy human individuals. Naivety among CD8 cells was defined by CD45RO negativity and positive CCR7 selection, thereby excluding terminally differentiated effector memory CD45RA+ cells. Libraries were prepared by immunoSEQ multiplex PCR; TCRdb keeps only in-frame clonotypes and omits some of them. The repertoire holds some 2 million clones, with about 95% as singletons. Source material: naive CD8+ T cells sorted from blood. The receptors come from a man aged 18 to 30 in good health.

The chain combines TRBV7-9 with TRBJ2-5, with 14 positions matching TRBD2. Germline assignment: CDR1 SEHNR and CDR2 FQNEAQ (reference sequence). The V segment lost 5 bases and the J segment 0 bases; nucleotides outside the gene matches: 5. CDR3 length: 17 amino acids. This CDR3 reads CASSLPTSGGDQETQYF. CDR3 nucleotide sequence: TGTGCCAGCAGCCTTCCGACTAGCGGGGGGGACCAAGAGACCCAGTACTTC.

The rearrangement joins TRBV9 to TRBJ2-1, with 9 bases fitting TRBD1. In germline, CDR1 is SGDLS, CDR2 YYNGEE. The CDR3 consists of 18 residues. The V and J ends lost 0 bases and 5 bases, in that order; junction bases with no gene match: 12. CDR3 sequence: CASSVAPPEGQGHNEQFF. DNA for the CDR3: TGTGCCAGCAGCGTAGCCCCCCCGGAGGGACAGGGACACAATGAGCAGTTCTTC.

V and J are TRBV10-2 and TRBJ2-1; 10 bases line up with TRBD2. Germline V gives CDR1 WSHSY, CDR2 SAAADI. The CDR3 sequence is 15 residues long. The ends lost 9 bases at V and 0 bases at J; junction bases unmatched: 5. This CDR3 is CASGAGGSSYNEQFF. Here the CDR3 DNA reads TGCGCCAGTGGAGCGGGAGGGAGCTCCTACAATGAGCAGTTCTTC.

This clone was observed a few times. The sample holds other DNA sequences that translate to the same CDR3. The rearrangement uses TRBV4-1 and TRBJ2-7; 8 positions agree with TRBD1. This CDR3 region has 13 residues. CDR1 is MGHRA, CDR2 YSYEKL, per germline. Trimming at V came to 3 bases and at J to 2 bases, leaving 0 bases not matched to a gene. The CDR3 loop reads CASSQGQAYEQYF. The DNA of the CDR3 is TGCGCCAGCAGCCAGGGACAGGCCTACGAGCAGTACTTC.

The gene calls are TRBV25-1 and TRBJ2-7; D is possibly TRBD1 or TRBD2 (6 bases each). V dropped 6 bases and J dropped 6 bases, with 15 bases sitting between them. The CDR3 contains 13 residues. Germline V lookup: CDR1 MGHDK, CDR2 SYGVNS. The CDR3 loop reads CASSPGWGAEQYF. Written as DNA, the CDR3 is TGTGCCAGCAGCCCCGGGTGGGGGGCCGAGCAGTACTTC.

Comments on this clone: Other DNA sequences of this sample code for an identical CDR3. The chain is built from TRBV9 and TRBJ2-7; D is undetermined. Germline V gives CDR1 SGDLS, CDR2 YYNGEE. Trimming removed 4 bases from V and 7 bases from J, with 12 bases in between. The CDR3 totals 12 residues. This chain's CDR3 is CASSSSGAEQYF. DNA of the CDR3: TGTGCCAGCAGCTCCTCCGGTGCAGAGCAGTACTTC.

Remarks on this clone: The same CDR3 can be traced to other DNA sequences in this sample. This rearrangement joins TRBV4-1 to TRBJ1-1, with D maybe TRBD1 (5 bases). Germline V gene lookup returns CDR1 MGHRA and CDR2 YSYEKL. This CDR3 comprises 13 residues. Trimming removed 1 base from V and 8 bases from J, with 11 bases in between. CDR3 in DNA: TGCGCCAGCAGCCAAGTGGGACGGGGGGAAGCTTTCTTT. Translated: CASSQVGRGEAFF.

In regard to this clone: This same CDR3 is encoded by further DNA sequences in the sample. This chain joins TRBV11-2 and TRBJ2-7; tentatively, D is TRBD1 (5 bases). The CDR3 totals 14 residues. Germline loops: CDR1 SGHAT, CDR2 FQNNGV. Trimming shortened V by 3 bases and J by 2 bases, and 11 bases separated the two germline ends. CDR3 coding DNA: TGTGCCAGCAGCTTTCTTGCAGGGACCTACGAGCAGTACTTC. As protein: CASSFLAGTYEQYF.

The chain is built from TRBV30 and TRBJ2-5, with D possibly matching TRBD2 (5 bases). Trimming pared 5 bases from V and 2 bases from J, leaving 18 bases between. The CDR3 has 15 amino acids. Germline V gene lookup returns CDR1 GTSNPN and CDR2 SVGIG (reference sequence). The chain's CDR3 is CAWGESIWGQETQYF. DNA for the CDR3: TGTGCCTGGGGGGAGAGCATATGGGGACAAGAGACCCAGTACTTC.

The CDR3 DNA is TGCAGCGGAAGAACAGGGGGAGGCTACGAGCAGTACTTC. Residues: CSGRTGGGYEQYF. The chain uses TRBV29-1 and TRBJ2-7; 8 bases are shared with TRBD1. Germline loops: CDR1 SQVTM, CDR2 ANQGSEA. The CDR3 extends over 13 amino acids. The V and J ends lost 7 bases and 3 bases, in that order; junction bases with no gene match: 8.

The V call is TRBV19, the J call TRBJ1-5; D not certain. The germline CDR1 and CDR2 sequences are LNHDA and SQIVND (reference sequence). The germline V and J ends were trimmed by 6 bases and 1 base, with 7 bases remaining between them. The CDR3 is 13 residues long. Here the CDR3 reads CASSHFSNQPQHF. CDR3 DNA: TGTGCCAGTAGCCACTTCAGCAATCAGCCCCAGCATTTT.

DNA for the CDR3: TGTGCCACCAGCAGTATCTCGGGGGCCACCCTTATTACCACAGATACGCAGTATTTT. This encodes CATSSISGATLITTDTQYF. The V call is TRBV15, the J call TRBJ2-3; D is tentatively TRBD1 or TRBD2 (6 bases each). The CDR3 loop spans 19 amino acids. Germline V gene lookup returns CDR1 LNHNV and CDR2 YYDKDF (reference sequence). V lost 3 bases to trimming and J lost 2 bases, with 24 bases between them.

J is TRBJ1-1 and V is TRBV5-4; D not resolved. The V end was cut by 0 bases, the J end by 1 base, with 10 bases between. This CDR3 spans 15 amino acids. Germline V CDR1 and CDR2: SGHNT, YYREEE (reference sequence). The chain's CDR3 is CASSLAINGNTEAFF. The CDR3 bases are TGTGCCAGCAGCTTGGCCATTAACGGGAACACTGAAGCTTTCTTT.

This clone was recorded once. The rearrangement joins TRBV12-5 to TRBJ2-3; unclear D gene. Looked up from germline, CDR1 is LGHNT and CDR2 is FRNRAP. Trimming cost V 1 base and J 0 bases, with 8 bases left between them. The length of the CDR3 is 15 residues. CDR3 in DNA: TGTGCTAGTGGTTTGGGATTTGCTAGCACAGATACGCAGTATTTT. This codes for CASGLGFASTDTQYF.

The rearrangement links TRBV30 to TRBJ1-1; D ambiguous. Germline CDR1 and CDR2: GTSNPN and SVGIG (reference sequence). Trimming stripped 8 bases from V and 4 bases from J, with 11 bases between. The CDR3 has 11 amino acids. As DNA, the CDR3 is TGTGCCGGTGCCCGGGGCACTGAAGCTTTCTTT. It yields the protein CAGARGTEAFF. The full variable domain, its missing parts supplied by reference TRBV30 and TRBJ1-1, is SQTIHQWPATLVQPVGSPLSLECTVEGTSNPNLYWYRQAAGRGLQLLFYSVGIGQISSEVPQNLSASRPQDRQFILSSKKLLLSDSGFYLCAGARGTEAFFGQGTRLTVV.